This T cell receptor beta chain was observed in a study of shared clonotypes between healthy human individuals. V was trimmed by 1 base and J by 2 bases, leaving 16 bases between them. There are 17 residues in the CDR3. Germline V lookup: CDR1 SGHRS, CDR2 YFSETQ. Profiled with immunoSEQ multiplex PCR; TCRdb holds only in-frame clones, not every one. The sample includes over 1.5 million clones, 95% to 99% seen only once; the top ten take roughly 0.45%. The V call is TRBV5-1, the J call TRBJ2-1, with a tentative D call TRBD2 (6 bases). This clonotype originated in a man under 40 in good health. Sequencing was carried out using naive CD4+ T cells sorted from blood. Stated subset: CD45RA+ positively selected. The CDR3 region is CASSLTLLAGPYNEQFF. In DNA, the CDR3 is TGCGCCAGCAGCTTGACGCTATTGGCGGGACCCTACAATGAGCAGTTCTTC. Full variable domain (missing parts from reference TRBV5-1 and TRBJ2-1): KAGVTQTPRYLIKTRGQQVTLSCSPISGHRSVSWYQQTPGQGLQFLFEYFSETQRNKGNFPGRFSGRQFSNSRSEMNVSTLELGDSALYLCASSLTLLAGPYNEQFFGPGTRLTVL.